Following are 6 T cell receptor beta chains from one sample sequenced in a study of blood T cell repertoires in COVID-19. The table came from immunoSEQ multiplex PCR; TCRdb's copy has only in-frame clones and leaves some out. The sample has about 56,000 clones, roughly 89% seen once. Sequenced material: peripheral blood. The receptors derive from a woman aged 55-70 years with COVID-19, enrolled during active disease.

V is TRBV11-3 and J is TRBJ2-1, with 7 bases identical to TRBD1. The CDR3 totals 15 residues. The junction had 8 bases not matched to a gene; V was cut back by 5 bases and J by 4 bases. Germline CDR1 and CDR2: SGHNT and YENEEA. The CDR3 loop is CASSAPGQRYNEQFF. The CDR3 DNA follows: TGTGCCAGCAGCGCGCCGGGACAGAGGTACAATGAGCAGTTCTTC. Looking up the rest from reference TRBV11-3 and TRBJ2-1 gives the full variable domain: EAGVVQSPRYKIIEKKQPVAFWCNPISGHNTLYWYLQNLGQGPELLIRYENEEAVDDSQLPKDRFSAERLKGVDSTLKIQPAELGDSAVYLCASSAPGQRYNEQFFGPGTRLTVL.

This chain joins TRBV2 and TRBJ2-7; 9 bases agree with TRBD1. V shed 8 bases, J shed 5 bases, and the junction held 10 bases outside the gene matches. Germline V gene data show CDR1 as SNHLY and CDR2 as FYNNEI. This CDR3 has 14 amino acids. The CDR3 nucleotides read TGTGCCAGCTATCCCGGGACAGGGTCCCACGAGCAGTACTTC. This gives the protein CASYPGTGSHEQYF.

This chain uses TRBV24-1 with TRBJ2-1; 7 nucleotides agree with TRBD1. Germline V gene data show CDR1 as KGHDR and CDR2 as SFDVKD. Trimming at V came to 2 bases and at J to 4 bases, leaving 7 bases not matched to a gene. The CDR3 covers 16 residues. The DNA of the CDR3 is TGTGCCACCAGTGATTCGACAGGGTGGTTGTACAATGAGCAGTTCTTC. It specifies CATSDSTGWLYNEQFF.

The V and J genes are TRBV18 and TRBJ2-7; the D is unclear. V lost 2 bases to trimming and J lost 3 bases, with 11 bases between them. This CDR3 spans 14 amino acids. Germline CDR1 reads KGHSH; CDR2 reads LQKENI. CDR3 protein: CASSPWAEGYEQYF. CDR3 DNA sequence: TGTGCCAGCTCACCATGGGCAGAAGGCTACGAGCAGTACTTC.

The CDR3 DNA follows: TGTGCCAGCAGCCCAGGGGGCGTTAAAAACATTCAGTACTTC. It translates to CASSPGGVKNIQYF. This chain connects TRBV7-2 to TRBJ2-4; 8 nucleotides match TRBD1. The V gene end was trimmed by 5 bases and the J gene end by 4 bases; junction bases not matched to a gene: 4. This CDR3 comprises 14 residues. Per the germline V gene, CDR1 is SGHTA and CDR2 is FQGNSA.

The chain's CDR3 is CASSAPRGWLAPNEQFF. In nucleotides, the CDR3 is TGTGCCAGCAGCGCCCCCCGGGGTTGGCTAGCCCCCAATGAGCAGTTCTTC. The chain couples TRBV13 to TRBJ2-1, with D perhaps matching TRBD2 (5 bases). V lost 5 bases and J lost 6, with 23 bases in between. Germline loops: CDR1 PRHDT, CDR2 FYEKMQ (reference sequence). The CDR3 sequence is 17 residues long.